This T cell receptor (beta chain) emerged from a study of beta chain features in type 1 diabetes. Turning to the study itself: Examination of sorted cells across all samples involved 100 million or so cells. Notes on the study in general: Individuals with type 1 diabetes displayed fewer insertions and more deletions at VDJ junctions. PCR might preferentially amplify shorter templates, equally in patients and controls. Type 1 diabetes patients had TCRB CDR3s that were shorter (moderately but significantly so) in all four CD4+ subsets.

A note on this clone: Its antigen is undetermined.

The CDR3 loop spans 14 amino acids. Germline V gives CDR1 SGHTA, CDR2 FQGNSA. The investigators reverse transcribed all of the isolated RNA, so they sequenced expressed TCRB transcripts. Profiling relied on immunoSEQ multiplex PCR, and the TCRdb table lists in-frame clones only, not all of them. The table lists about 150,000 clones, 10% of them singletons. Cell sorting via CD45RO/CCR7/CD25/CD127/CD95/CD27 was performed to obtain CD4+ naive, central memory, regulatory and stem cell-like memory cells. J is TRBJ2-5 and V is TRBV7-2; D gene unclear. The DNA end lines up better with TRBJ2-7; the J call may be wrong. The receptor comes from a man aged 25-40 years with type 1 diabetes. Source material: central memory CD4+ T cells from blood. The CDR3 sequence is CASSPITRVREQYF. The CDR3 nucleotides read TGTGCCAGCAGCCCGATCACCCGTGTCCGCGAGCAGTACTTC.